Listed here are 32 T cell receptor beta chains from one sample, sequenced in a study of blood T cell repertoires in COVID-19. Assay used: immunoSEQ multiplex PCR; TCRdb lists only in-frame clones, some missing. This sample has a few hundred thousand clones, with 89% found just once. The sequencing sample was made of peripheral blood. These receptors were obtained from a man aged 40-49 years with acute or convalescent COVID-19.

J is TRBJ2-6 and V is TRBV19; D perhaps matches TRBD1 (5 bases). Germline-derived CDR1 and CDR2 are LNHDA and SQIVND (reference sequence). This CDR3 region has 20 residues. V lost 3 bases to trimming and J lost 0 bases, with 21 bases between them. The CDR3 region has the DNA TGTGCCAGTAGTATCGTTGGGGCAGCGATATTAAGCTCTGGGGCCAACGTCCTGACTTTC. Encoded protein: CASSIVGAAILSSGANVLTF.

CDR3 sequence reads: CASNRGKTVYEQYF. CDR3 nucleotides: TGTGCCAGCAACAGGGGTAAGACGGTCTACGAGCAGTACTTC. The rearrangement uses TRBV13 and TRBJ2-7; 7 bases align to TRBD1. Trimming took 7 bases from V and 3 from J; bases not matched to a gene: 9. Looked up from germline, CDR1 is PRHDT and CDR2 is FYEKMQ (reference sequence). The CDR3 spans 14 residues.

The chain has TRBV5-1 and TRBJ1-6; D is unclear. The CDR3 has 14 amino acids. Trimming took 4 bases from V and 7 from J, leaving 12 bases between them. Per germline, CDR1 SGHRS and CDR2 YFSETQ. Written as DNA, the CDR3 is TGCGCCAGCAGCGCGGATCCCGGCAATTCACCCCTCCACTTT. It specifies CASSADPGNSPLHF. The entire variable domain, with the rest obtained from reference TRBV5-1 and TRBJ1-6, is as follows: KAGVTQTPRYLIKTRGQQVTLSCSPISGHRSVSWYQQTPGQGLQFLFEYFSETQRNKGNFPGRFSGRQFSNSRSEMNVSTLELGDSALYLCASSADPGNSPLHFGNGTRLTVT.

V and J are TRBV5-6 and TRBJ2-7; D is unclear. Trimming took off 1 base at V and 3 bases at J, with 11 bases between the two ends. The CDR3 is 14 amino acids. Germline CDR1 and CDR2: SGHDT and YYEEEE. CDR3 DNA sequence: TGTGCCAGCAGCTTGAGAGTAGTTTTCTACGAGCAGTACTTC. Amino acids: CASSLRVVFYEQYF.

The chain carries TRBV24-1 and TRBJ2-1; TRBD1 matches 9 bases. Germline CDR1 and CDR2: KGHDR and SFDVKD. This CDR3 comprises 17 residues. The ends lost 2 bases at V and 4 bases at J; junction bases unmatched: 8. The CDR3 protein is CATSDSPGQGSYNEQFF. The CDR3 nucleotides read TGTGCCACCAGTGATTCGCCGGGACAGGGATCTTACAATGAGCAGTTCTTC.

The chain has TRBV29-1 and TRBJ1-1; D not resolved. Germline CDR1 and CDR2: SQVTM and ANQGSEA. Trimming took off 4 bases at V and 1 base at J, with 10 bases between the two ends. This CDR3 comprises 13 residues. The CDR3 sequence: CSVVLPQNTEAFF. For the CDR3, the DNA is TGCAGCGTTGTCCTTCCACAGAACACTGAAGCTTTCTTT.

DNA of the CDR3: TGTGCCAGCAGTCTTCAACAGGGTAGCATTCAGTACTTC. Translation gives CASSLQQGSIQYF. V gene TRBV28 combines with J gene TRBJ2-4; perhaps TRBD1 as D (6 bases). Germline loops: CDR1 MDHEN, CDR2 SYDVKM. Trimming removed 5 bases from V and 9 bases from J, with 14 bases in between. The CDR3 runs 13 residues.

Details on this clone: Other DNA sequences within the sample encode an identical CDR3. The J gene is TRBJ1-1, the V gene TRBV5-5; possibly TRBD1 for D (5 bases). Per the germline V gene, CDR1 is SGHKS and CDR2 is YYEKEE (reference sequence). V gave up 2 bases and J gave up 4 bases, with 9 bases separating them. CDR3 length: 13 residues. The CDR3: CASSFAGGTEAFF. CDR3 sequence (DNA): TGTGCCAGCAGCTTTGCGGGGGGCACTGAAGCTTTCTTT.

This chain links TRBV28 with TRBJ1-5; possibly TRBD1 for D (6 bases). Trimming pared 3 bases from V and 5 bases from J, leaving 20 bases between. Germline V gene sequence: CDR1 MDHEN, CDR2 SYDVKM. This CDR3 spans 17 amino acids. CDR3 DNA: TGTGCCAGCAGTTTTGGGTCTGGCAGGGGAAGGGATCAGCCCCAGCATTTT. Translating gives CASSFGSGRGRDQPQHF.

V gene TRBV6-2 or TRBV6-3 combines with J gene TRBJ2-7; possibly TRBD2 for D (6 bases). This CDR3 region has 13 residues. The germline V gene encodes CDR1 MNHEY and CDR2 SVGEGT. V was shortened by 7 bases and J by 2 bases, with 12 bases between the two germline ends. CDR3 bases: TGTGCCAGCAACCCCCGGGGGACCTACGAGCAGTACTTC. Translated, it gives CASNPRGTYEQYF.

This clone was seen a handful of times. The V and J genes are TRBV2 and TRBJ2-6; D may be TRBD2 (5 bases). V dropped 3 bases and J dropped 2 bases, with 8 bases sitting between them. Germline-derived CDR1 and CDR2 are SNHLY and FYNNEI. The CDR3 runs to 15 residues. Here the CDR3 reads CASSDRGTGANVLTF. The CDR3, as DNA: TGTGCCAGCAGTGATCGGGGTACTGGGGCCAACGTCCTGACTTTC.

This clone has a single count. The V and J genes are TRBV30 and TRBJ2-1; 9 bases line up with TRBD2. This CDR3 comprises 15 residues. V shed 2 bases, J shed 4 bases, and the junction held 6 bases outside the gene matches. The germline V gene encodes CDR1 GTSNPN and CDR2 SVGIG (reference sequence). The CDR3 nucleotides are TGTGCCTGGAGTTCCCCAGCGGGAGGTTACAATGAGCAGTTCTTC. It is translated as CAWSSPAGGYNEQFF.

This sequence joins TRBV24-1 and TRBJ2-5; 8 nucleotides agree with TRBD2. Germline CDR1 and CDR2: KGHDR and SFDVKD. The CDR3 has 15 residues. V gave up 1 base and J gave up 4 bases; unmatched junction bases: 4. This CDR3 reads CATSDLSGGRETQYF. The CDR3 DNA is TGTGCCACCAGTGATTTAAGCGGGGGACGAGAGACCCAGTACTTC.

The V and J genes are TRBV30 and TRBJ1-2; D possibly corresponds to TRBD1 (6 bases). There are 15 residues in the CDR3. The V and J ends lost 1 base and 7 bases respectively, with 19 bases between them. Germline values: CDR1 GTSNPN, CDR2 SVGIG (reference sequence). The CDR3 bases are TGTGCCTGGAGTGGCGCGGCCGTGGGGGCTAGTGGCTACACCTTC. This gives the protein CAWSGAAVGASGYTF. Full variable domain (remainder filled in from reference TRBV30 and TRBJ1-2): SQTIHQWPATLVQPVGSPLSLECTVEGTSNPNLYWYRQAAGRGLQLLFYSVGIGQISSEVPQNLSASRPQDRQFILSSKKLLLSDSGFYLCAWSGAAVGASGYTFGSGTRLTVV.

V is TRBV27 and J is TRBJ2-7, with TRBD1 as a possible D gene (6 bases). V was trimmed by 6 bases and J by 5 bases, leaving 20 bases between them. Germline loops: CDR1 MNHEY, CDR2 SMNVEV (reference sequence). This CDR3 comprises 15 residues. The DNA of the CDR3 is TGTGCCAGCAGCCCTTTTGGGGGCCAATGGGACGAGCAGTACTTC. Its protein is CASSPFGGQWDEQYF.

The chain couples TRBV7-2 to TRBJ1-2, with 8 bases lining up with TRBD1. The CDR3 is 14 amino acids. The germline V gene encodes CDR1 SGHTA and CDR2 FQGNSA. V shed 0 bases and J 6 bases; nucleotides not matched to a gene: 3. The CDR3 sequence is CASSLAAGGDGYTF. The CDR3 bases are TGTGCCAGCAGCTTAGCTGCAGGGGGCGATGGCTACACCTTC.

The V call is TRBV5-1, the J call TRBJ2-2; TRBD1 might be the D (5 bases). Deletions cut 8 bases from V and 5 bases from J, with 16 bases between. CDR3 length equals 14 residues. Germline V lookup: CDR1 SGHRS, CDR2 YFSETQ. CDR3 DNA sequence: TGCGCCAGTACCCCGACGGACACTACCGGGGAGCTGTTTTTT. Translating gives CASTPTDTTGELFF.

The chain joins TRBV24-1 to TRBJ2-5, with a tentative D call TRBD1 (5 bases). Trimming pared 5 bases from V and 7 bases from J, leaving 16 bases between. CDR1 and CDR2 from the germline V gene are KGHDR and SFDVKD. This CDR3 is 14 amino acids long. CDR3 sequence: CATSGAGLFGTQYF. For the CDR3, the DNA is TGTGCCACCAGTGGGGCAGGGCTATTTGGGACCCAGTACTTC.

About this clone: A junction end diverges from the germline sequence, so it may reflect a read error. V is TRBV10-1 and J is TRBJ2-7; 10 bases are shared with TRBD2. The germline V gene encodes CDR1 WNHNN and CDR2 SYGVQD (reference sequence). CDR3 size: 16 residues. The CDR3 loop is CASSDFGLAAHYGQYF. The CDR3 bases are TGCGCCAGCAGTGACTTCGGACTAGCGGCCCATTACGGGCAGTACTTC.

The gene calls are TRBV10-3 and TRBJ1-1; D is ambiguous. V dropped 2 bases and J dropped 3 bases, with 13 bases sitting between them. Germline CDR1 ENHRY, CDR2 SYGVKD. The CDR3 runs 15 residues. The CDR3 loop is CAISETFRGDTEAFF. In nucleotides, the CDR3 is TGTGCCATCAGTGAGACCTTTCGGGGAGACACTGAAGCTTTCTTT.

The chain carries TRBV10-3 and TRBJ2-7, with a tentative D call TRBD2 (7 bases). This CDR3 is built from 14 residues. Trimming cost V 7 bases and J 1 base, with 14 bases left between them. Germline CDR1 is ENHRY and CDR2 is SYGVKD. The CDR3 protein is CAITRGGASYEQYF. The CDR3 DNA reads as TGTGCCATCACCAGAGGGGGGGCGTCCTACGAGCAGTACTTC.

The chain combines TRBV7-2 with TRBJ1-5, with D perhaps TRBD1 (5 bases). V lost 1 base to trimming and J lost 6 bases, with 13 bases between them. The germline CDR1 and CDR2 sequences are SGHTA and FQGNSA. The CDR3 covers 15 residues. The CDR3 DNA reads as TGTGCCAGCAGCTTAGAGGGGTTGGGCCGTCAGCCCCAGCATTTT. Amino acid sequence: CASSLEGLGRQPQHF.

CDR3 sequence: CASSLEGQGYNEQFF. The CDR3 DNA reads as TGTGCCAGCAGCTTAGAGGGACAGGGATACAATGAGCAGTTCTTC. The gene calls are TRBV7-3 and TRBJ2-1; TRBD1 aligns across 9 bases. The CDR3 contains 15 residues. V dropped 2 bases and J dropped 4; count of bases not matched to a gene: 3. CDR1 is SGHTA, CDR2 FQGTGA, per germline.

The chain employs TRBV13 and TRBJ1-2; TRBD1 matches at 9 bases. The CDR3 has 13 amino acids. The germline CDR1 and CDR2 sequences are PRHDT and FYEKMQ (reference sequence). Trimming removed 5 bases from V and 7 bases from J; junction bases left unmatched: 5. The CDR3, as DNA: TGTGCCAGCAGCCCACAGGGGGCGCGTGGCTACACCTTC. This gives the protein CASSPQGARGYTF. The variable domain in full, completed from reference TRBV13 and TRBJ1-2, reads AAGVIQSPRHLIKEKRETATLKCYPIPRHDTVYWYQQGPGQDPQFLISFYEKMQSDKGSIPDRFSAQQFSDYHSELNMSSLELGDSALYFCASSPQGARGYTFGSGTRLTVV.

The V gene is TRBV15, the J gene TRBJ1-6; 7 bases are a match to TRBD1. The germline CDR1 and CDR2 sequences are LNHNV and YYDKDF (reference sequence). This CDR3 is 18 amino acids long. After removal of 0 bases from V and 6 bases from J, the junction contained 11 bases not matched to a gene. CDR3 nucleotide sequence: TGTGCCACCAGCAGAGAGACATTGGACAGGCGACTTAATTCACCCCTCCACTTT. Amino acid sequence: CATSRETLDRRLNSPLHF.

The chain combines TRBV27 with TRBJ1-1; D is unclear. CDR3 size: 17 residues. The ends were cut back, 2 bases at V and 2 bases at J, with 18 bases in the middle. CDR1 and CDR2 from the germline V gene are MNHEY and SMNVEV (reference sequence). CDR3 nucleotides: TGTGCCAGCAGTTTAACGAGCTCAGGATGGAAAAACACTGAAGCTTTCTTT. This sequence encodes CASSLTSSGWKNTEAFF.

This chain uses TRBV5-1 with TRBJ1-2, with TRBD1 identical over 7 bases. Germline trimming cut 3 bases from V and 6 bases from J; bases unmatched to any gene: 8. The germline V gene has CDR1 SGHRS and CDR2 YFSETQ. The CDR3 spans 14 residues. In DNA, the CDR3 is TGCGCCAGCAGCTCTACGTCGACAGGGAATGGCTACACCTTC. As protein: CASSSTSTGNGYTF.

The CDR3, as DNA: TGTGCCAGCAGTCTATGGGCAGAAGAAAAACTGTTTTTT. It yields the protein CASSLWAEEKLFF. The rearrangement joins TRBV6-5 to TRBJ1-4; D is uncertain. The CDR3 has 13 residues. The V gene lost 5 bases and the J gene lost 8 bases, with 12 bases spanning the gap. Germline V lookup: CDR1 MNHEY, CDR2 SVGAGI.

The genes are TRBV7-9 and TRBJ1-1; D is ambiguous. The CDR3 is made up of 12 amino acids. Germline-derived CDR1 and CDR2 are SEHNR and FQNEAQ (reference sequence). V was cut by 5 bases and J by 7 bases, with 11 bases left in between. In DNA form, the CDR3 reads TGTGCCAGCAGCCTGGGAGCAATTGAAGCTTTCTTT. It translates to CASSLGAIEAFF. The variable domain in full, completed from reference TRBV7-9 and TRBJ1-1, reads DTGVSQNPRHKITKRGQNVTFRCDPISEHNRLYWYRQTLGQGPEFLTYFQNEAQLEKSRLLSDRFSAERPKGSFSTLEIQRTEQGDSAMYLCASSLGAIEAFFGQGTRLTVV.

In its sample, this clone was seen once. The V gene is TRBV6-5, the J gene TRBJ2-6, with D hard to call. From germline, CDR1 is MNHEY and CDR2 SVGAGI. CDR3 length equals 15 residues. The V gene lost 6 bases and the J gene lost 0 bases, with 9 bases spanning the gap. The CDR3 spells CASRYSSSGANVLTF. CDR3 in DNA: TGTGCCAGCAGGTATTCTAGCTCTGGGGCCAACGTCCTGACTTTC.

V usage is TRBV27 and J usage is TRBJ2-7, with D possibly being TRBD2 (7 bases). V dropped 8 bases and J dropped 8 bases, with 10 bases sitting between them. CDR3 size: 10 residues. Germline V lookup: CDR1 MNHEY, CDR2 SMNVEV (reference sequence). The CDR3 sequence: CASRGAKQYF. The CDR3 bases are TGTGCCAGCCGGGGGGCGAAGCAGTACTTC.

The J gene is TRBJ2-1, the V gene TRBV6-1, with 8 bases matching TRBD1. From germline, CDR1 is MNHNS and CDR2 SASEGT. The V gene end was trimmed by 3 bases and the J gene end by 9 bases; junction bases not matched to a gene: 1. This CDR3 comprises 12 residues. In DNA form, the CDR3 reads TGTGCCAGCAGTGAGGGGACAGGTGAGCAGTTCTTC. Protein product: CASSEGTGEQFF.